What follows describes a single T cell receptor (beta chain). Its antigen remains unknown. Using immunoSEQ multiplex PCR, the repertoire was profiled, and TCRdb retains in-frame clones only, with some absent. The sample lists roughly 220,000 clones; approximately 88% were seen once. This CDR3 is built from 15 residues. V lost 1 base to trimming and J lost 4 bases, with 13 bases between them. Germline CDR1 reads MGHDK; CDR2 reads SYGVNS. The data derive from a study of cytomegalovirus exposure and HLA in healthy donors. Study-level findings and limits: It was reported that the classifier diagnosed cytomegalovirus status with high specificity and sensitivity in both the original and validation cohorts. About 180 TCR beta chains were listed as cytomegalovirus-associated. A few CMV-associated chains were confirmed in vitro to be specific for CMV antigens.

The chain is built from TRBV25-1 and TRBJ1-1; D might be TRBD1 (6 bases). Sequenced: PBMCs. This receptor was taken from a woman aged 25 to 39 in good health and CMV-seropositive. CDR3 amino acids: CASSESAGDITEAFF. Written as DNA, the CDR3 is TGTGCCAGCAGTGAATCGGCAGGGGATATCACTGAAGCTTTCTTT.